The TCR beta chain described here comes from a study of T cell repertoires in cytomegalovirus infection. About the study: Public TCR beta signatures were indicative of both CMV infection and a matching HLA type. Study-wide results and limits: Dominant in the ex vivo response were TCR beta clonotypes restricted by HLA-C and specific for CMV. Cumulative public TCR beta family frequency identified CMV carriers with the relevant HLA.

There are many counts of this clonotype. The antigen is undetermined. MiXCR, applied by TCRdb to the reads, yields one record per CDR3 protein. The table has 130,000 or so distinct CDR3 sequences, about 6% seen once. Germline-derived CDR1 and CDR2 are SGHVS and FNYEAQ. The V end was cut by 1 base, the J end by 5 bases, with 15 bases between. The CDR3 loop spans 15 amino acids. What was sequenced was PBMCs. The receptor was isolated from a human donor in good health (CMV status not recorded). Some clones in this sample may be carry-over from other donors' samples. The rearrangement joins TRBV7-6 to TRBJ2-7; either TRBD1 or TRBD2 may fit D (6 bases each). CDR3 loop: CASSLGGTTRDEQYF. As DNA, the CDR3 is TGTGCCAGCAGCTTAGGCGGGACAACAAGGGACGAGCAGTACTTC.